This T cell receptor (beta chain) stems from a study of regulatory T cells in long-lasting Graves disease. Library construction for TCR beta used iRepertoire HTBI primers and Arm-PCR of CDR3 regions. TCRdb passed the multiplex PCR reads through MiXCR, listing each CDR3 protein once. The sample yields roughly 530,000 distinct CDR3 sequences, roughly 16% seen once. Sample time point: newly diagnosed GD, antithyroid drugs for less than 3 months. With RNA extracted from PBMCs as input, the TCR library was made. This CDR3 is 15 amino acids long. CDR1 is SGHRS, CDR2 YFSETQ, per germline. V was trimmed by 1 base and J by 1 base, leaving 11 bases between them. These data were likewise used in another study, on T cells in Graves' hyperthyroidism and ophthalmopathy.

Sequenced here: peripheral blood mononuclear cells (PBMCs), sampled at new diagnosis, from a patient treated with antithyroid drugs. The sequence was collected from a woman aged 35-65 years with Graves disease. The V call is TRBV5-1, the J call TRBJ2-5; possible D gene TRBD2, 6 bases. The CDR3 sequence: CASSLQAGIQETQYF. The CDR3 DNA reads TGCGCCAGCAGCTTGCAGGCGGGGATCCAAGAGACCCAGTACTTC.